This TCR beta chain came from a study of immune evolution from preneoplasia to lung adenocarcinoma. Assay: immunoSEQ multiplex PCR; the TCRdb copy retains only in-frame clones and omits some. The table has about 6,500 clones, more than 80% seen once. Trimming removed 1 base from V and 2 bases from J, with 9 bases in between. The CDR3 extends over 15 amino acids. CDR1 is MGHRA and CDR2 is YSYEKL in the germline V gene. Between the mid-2010s and the late 2010s, patients underwent resection in Japan or China. Regarding this clone: The target antigen is unknown.

Study outcomes and limitations: Top clone share appeared to fall from AAH through AIS, MIA, adenocarcinoma. Normal lung had highest clonality; later lesions appeared denser, more diverse.

Sequenced material: FFPE lung adenocarcinoma in situ tissue. The receptor comes from a donor older than 65 with lung adenocarcinoma. This chain joins TRBV4-1 and TRBJ2-1; D not certain. The CDR3 bases are TGCGCCAGCAGCCAAGCTAGAAGCACCTACAATGAGCAGTTCTTC. Translated, it gives CASSQARSTYNEQFF.